This is a list of T cell receptor beta chains from one sample in a study of radiation and T cells in renal cell carcinoma. Some clones are missing from TCRdb's copy, which holds only in-frame ones; the method was immunoSEQ multiplex PCR. The sample records about 12,000 clones, less than 75% being singletons. Sequencing was performed on tumor tissue, taken from a patient whose treatment was nephrectomy without radiotherapy. These receptors were obtained from a woman older than 75 with renal cell carcinoma. CDR3s include the opening cysteine and the closing phenylalanine or tryptophan. D genes are given only for firm matches. Part of the rows lack a size; the others show once, few, many or a class for expanded clones.

J: TRBJ2-5
V: TRBV18
D: NA
size: NA
CDR3: CASSQSQETQYF
DNA: TGTGCCAGCTCACAGTCCCAAGAGACCCAGTACTTC

J: TRBJ1-1
V: TRBV18
D: NA
size: NA
CDR3: CASSLSGGWMNTEAFF
DNA: TGTGCCAGCTCTCTTAGTGGGGGGTGGATGAACACTGAAGCTTTCTTT

J: TRBJ1-3
V: TRBV19
D: TRBD1
size: NA
CDR3: CASSNQGAFFSGNTIYF
DNA: TGTGCCAGTAGTAATCAGGGGGCGTTTTTCTCTGGAAACACCATATATTTT

J: TRBJ2-2
V: TRBV5-4
D: NA
size: NA
CDR3: CASSSPSNTGELFF
DNA: TGTGCCAGCAGCTCCCCCTCAAACACCGGGGAGCTGTTTTTT

J: TRBJ1-2
V: TRBV5-4
D: NA
size: NA
CDR3: CASRVGGSYGYTF
DNA: TGTGCCAGCAGGGTGGGGGGCAGCTATGGCTACACCTTC

J: TRBJ2-2
V: TRBV7-2
D: NA
size: NA
CDR3: CASSLTPGLSITRELFF
DNA: TGTGCCAGCAGCTTAACCCCGGGACTTTCTATTACCAGGGAGCTGTTTTTT

J: TRBJ2-1
V: TRBV7-2
D: NA
size: NA
CDR3: CASSFQTRRQFF
DNA: TGTGCCAGCAGCTTCCAAACTAGACGGCAGTTCTTC

J: TRBJ1-3
V: TRBV21-1
D: NA
size: NA
CDR3: CAGRGPSGNTIYF
DNA: TGTGCCGGCCGGGGGCCCTCTGGAAACACCATATATTTT

J: TRBJ1-1
V: TRBV19
D: NA
size: NA
CDR3: CASSIQNTEAFF
DNA: TGTGCCAGTAGTATACAAAACACTGAAGCTTTCTTT

J: TRBJ2-7
V: TRBV7-9
D: NA
size: NA
CDR3: CASSKQIAYEQYF
DNA: TGTGCCAGCAGCAAGCAAATTGCTTACGAGCAGTACTTC

J: TRBJ2-2
V: TRBV10-3
D: NA
size: few
CDR3: CAISAGQRTGELFF
DNA: TGTGCCATCAGTGCGGGCCAGCGGACCGGGGAGCTGTTTTTT

J: TRBJ2-7
V: TRBV21-1
D: NA
size: NA
CDR3: CASSLLAGVSSSYEQYF
DNA: TGTGCCAGCAGCCTACTAGCGGGGGTCTCGAGCTCCTACGAGCAGTACTTC

J: TRBJ2-2
V: TRBV27
D: NA
size: once
CDR3: CASSLVPTDTGELFF
DNA: TGTGCCAGCAGTTTAGTGCCAACAGACACCGGGGAGCTGTTTTTT

J: TRBJ2-1
V: TRBV7-9
D: NA
size: NA
CDR3: CASSLVRFVLGDSYNEQFF
DNA: TGTGCCAGCAGCTTAGTAAGGTTCGTCTTGGGGGACTCCTACAATGAGCAGTTCTTC

J: TRBJ1-1
V: TRBV7-3
D: TRBD1
size: medium-sized
CDR3: CASSPTGGVEAFF
DNA: TGTGCCAGCAGCCCCACAGGGGGCGTAGAAGCTTTCTTT

J: TRBJ2-5
V: TRBV28
D: NA
size: few
CDR3: CASSLPGAGVAETQYF
DNA: TGTGCCAGCAGTCTCCCAGGGGCAGGGGTGGCAGAGACCCAGTACTTC